Shown below are 24 T cell receptor beta chains from a single sample sequenced in a study of T cells after yellow fever vaccination. Using its own MiXCR run on the 5' RACE reads, TCRdb lists one record per CDR3 protein. Among a few hundred thousand distinct CDR3 sequences listed, roughly a fifth were seen once. The sequencing used PBMCs, collected 15 days after the yellow fever booster vaccination. The receptors were gathered from a young man who received the YFV17D yellow fever vaccine.

This clonotype was counted a few times. The chain recombines TRBV6-2 or TRBV6-3 with TRBJ2-3; D is perhaps TRBD2 (6 bases). The CDR3 sequence is 14 residues long. Germline V CDR1 and CDR2: MNHEY, SVGEGT. Trimming pared 5 bases from V and 6 bases from J, leaving 15 bases between. CDR3 bases: TGTGCCAGCAGTCTAGCGCCCGCATTGGATACGCAGTATTTT. This codes for CASSLAPALDTQYF.

This clonotype was counted between two and nine times. The genes are TRBV20-1 and TRBJ2-1; D not certain. The length of the CDR3 is 11 residues. CDR1 is DFQATT, CDR2 SNEGSKA, per germline (reference sequence). V gave up 4 bases and J gave up 7 bases, with 8 bases separating them. Here the CDR3 reads CSAKLGNEQFF. The CDR3 nucleotides are TGCAGTGCTAAACTTGGGAATGAGCAGTTCTTC.

In its sample, this clonotype was seen a few times. CDR3 amino acids: CASSPTSYGYTF. Here the CDR3 DNA reads TGTGCCAGCAGCCCGACTTCCTATGGCTACACCTTC. This chain links TRBV7-2 with TRBJ1-2; D gene unclear. Germline-derived CDR1 and CDR2 are SGHTA and FQGNSA. This CDR3 has 12 amino acids. Trimming stripped 5 bases from V and 4 bases from J, with 8 bases between.

The V call is TRBV18, the J call TRBJ2-1; 11 nucleotides line up with TRBD1. The junction had 7 bases not matched to a gene; V was cut back by 2 bases and J by 7 bases. The CDR3 extends over 16 amino acids. Germline V gives CDR1 KGHSH, CDR2 LQKENI. The chain's CDR3 is CASSPGRDRGVNEQFF. DNA for the CDR3: TGTGCCAGCTCACCAGGCCGGGACAGGGGGGTAAATGAGCAGTTCTTC.

The gene calls are TRBV25-1 and TRBJ2-1; D is undetermined. This CDR3 region has 17 residues. V was pared by 4 bases and J by 0 bases, with 16 bases between. The germline gives CDR1 MGHDK, CDR2 SYGVNS. CDR3 residues: CASSGVPGSSSYNEQFF. CDR3 nucleotide sequence: TGTGCCAGCAGTGGAGTTCCCGGGTCCTCCTCCTACAATGAGCAGTTCTTC.

The chain carries TRBV29-1 and TRBJ2-1; 15 nucleotides align to TRBD2. CDR3 length: 13 amino acids. Germline lookup yields CDR1 SQVTM and CDR2 ANQGSEA. The CDR3 DNA sequence: TGCAGTGGACTAGCGGGAGGGTACAATGAGCAGTTCTTC. As protein: CSGLAGGYNEQFF.

There are a few counts of this clonotype. The chain uses TRBV29-1 and TRBJ2-7, with 7 nucleotides matching TRBD2. Germline V gives CDR1 SQVTM, CDR2 ANQGSEA. The trim removed 2 bases at V and 2 bases at J, leaving 6 bases unmatched. The CDR3 is 14 residues long. The CDR3 DNA reads as TGCAGCGTTGAATTATTGGCGGGGGCCTACGAGCAGTACTTC. Residues: CSVELLAGAYEQYF.

This clonotype was recorded a few times. The chain links TRBV27 to TRBJ2-2; tentative D call: TRBD2 (6 bases). Germline lookup yields CDR1 MNHEY and CDR2 SMNVEV (reference sequence). The CDR3 covers 14 residues. V dropped 4 bases and J dropped 4 bases, with 10 bases sitting between them. The CDR3 loop is CASSYGGGTGELFF. The CDR3 DNA is TGTGCCAGCAGTTACGGGGGAGGCACCGGGGAGCTGTTTTTT.

The table lists this clonotype with a few counts. The CDR3 region is CASVGTSGRAGTQYF. CDR3 nucleotides: TGTGCCAGCGTCGGGACTAGCGGGAGGGCTGGTACGCAGTATTTT. The rearrangement joins TRBV28 to TRBJ2-3; 16 positions match TRBD2. With V trimmed by 8 bases and J by 8 bases, 7 bases remained unmatched. The CDR3 has 15 amino acids. Germline V lookup: CDR1 MDHEN, CDR2 SYDVKM.

The sample holds a few counts of this clonotype. This chain connects TRBV29-1 to TRBJ1-5, with TRBD1 matching over 7 bases. Germline V gene data show CDR1 as SQVTM and CDR2 as ANQGSEA. This CDR3 has 13 residues. The J segment lost 6 bases and the V segment lost 0 bases, leaving 2 bases of the junction unmatched. CDR3 DNA sequence: TGCAGCGTTGAAGAGGGGGACAGTCAGCCCCAGCATTTT. Residues: CSVEEGDSQPQHF.

This clonotype was recorded a few times. The V gene is TRBV5-1, the J gene TRBJ1-2, with D unclear. The CDR3 is made up of 14 amino acids. CDR1 and CDR2 (germline): SGHRS, YFSETQ. Trimming pared 2 bases from V and 7 bases from J, leaving 15 bases between. CDR3 DNA sequence: TGCGCCAGCAGCTTAACGACGGGAGAGGCTGGCTACACCTTC. This translates into CASSLTTGEAGYTF.

This clonotype has at least ten counts. The chain joins TRBV20-1 to TRBJ2-7; unclear D gene. This CDR3 contains 12 residues. The germline V gene has CDR1 DFQATT and CDR2 SNEGSKA (reference sequence). V was cut by 6 bases and J by 5 bases, with 14 bases left in between. The CDR3 region has the DNA TGCAGTGCGTCGACACTCCCTGACGAGCAGTACTTC. It encodes CSASTLPDEQYF.

The chain is built from TRBV2 and TRBJ2-1; TRBD2 is a possible D gene (6 bases). V lost 3 bases and J lost 2, with 8 bases in between. Germline lookup yields CDR1 SNHLY and CDR2 FYNNEI. This CDR3 is 14 amino acids long. CDR3 residues: CASSEGLAYNEQFF. CDR3 DNA sequence: TGTGCCAGCAGTGAGGGACTCGCCTACAATGAGCAGTTCTTC.

This clonotype was recorded many times. CDR3 protein: CASSPLRSSGSGNTEAFF. The CDR3 nucleotides read TGTGCCAGCTCACCACTTCGAAGTTCAGGGTCCGGAAACACTGAAGCTTTCTTT. V usage is TRBV18 and J usage is TRBJ1-1, with a possible D match to TRBD1 (5 bases). Germline CDR1 reads KGHSH; CDR2 reads LQKENI. Trimming stripped 1 base from V and 2 bases from J, with 20 bases between. The CDR3 runs to 18 residues.

V is TRBV27 and J is TRBJ2-7, with a tentative D call TRBD2 (6 bases). Germline lookup yields CDR1 MNHEY and CDR2 SMNVEV (reference sequence). Trimming took 5 bases from V and 7 from J, leaving 18 bases between them. The CDR3 contains 14 residues. The CDR3 region has the DNA TGTGCCAGCAGTAGGAACCCTACTAGCAATGAGCAGTACTTC. Translating it yields CASSRNPTSNEQYF.

V and J are TRBV28 and TRBJ2-5; D is unresolved. This CDR3 contains 13 residues. V was clipped by 8 bases and J by 0 bases, with 10 bases between them. Looked up from germline, CDR1 is MDHEN and CDR2 is SYDVKM. This chain's CDR3 is CASFRRNQETQYF. The DNA for the CDR3 is TGTGCCAGCTTTAGGCGGAACCAAGAGACCCAGTACTTC. Full variable domain (remainder filled in from reference TRBV28 and TRBJ2-5): DVKVTQSSRYLVKRTGEKVFLECVQDMDHENMFWYRQDPGLGLRLIYFSYDVKMKEKGDIPEGYSVSREKKERFSLILESASTNQTSMYLCASFRRNQETQYFGPGTRLLVL.

This clonotype was detected only a few times. The V call is TRBV28, the J call TRBJ2-7, with D tentatively TRBD1 or TRBD2 (7 bases each). The CDR3 is made up of 16 amino acids. Trimming stripped 6 bases from V and 0 bases from J, with 18 bases between. Germline V CDR1 and CDR2: MDHEN, SYDVKM. CDR3 protein: CASRKTQGTISYEQYF. The CDR3 DNA is TGTGCCAGCAGAAAGACACAGGGGACTATCTCCTACGAGCAGTACTTC. Looking up the rest from reference TRBV28 and TRBJ2-7 gives the full variable domain: DVKVTQSSRYLVKRTGEKVFLECVQDMDHENMFWYRQDPGLGLRLIYFSYDVKMKEKGDIPEGYSVSREKKERFSLILESASTNQTSMYLCASRKTQGTISYEQYFGPGTRLTVT.

Only a few counts were recorded for this clonotype. V usage is TRBV25-1 and J usage is TRBJ2-1; 16 bases match TRBD2. Germline CDR1 reads MGHDK; CDR2 reads SYGVNS. V gave up 4 bases and J gave up 0 bases; unmatched junction bases: 6. This CDR3 comprises 19 residues. Here the CDR3 DNA reads TGTGCCAGCAGTGGAGGGACTAGCGGGAGGGAAAACTCCTACAATGAGCAGTTCTTC. Protein sequence: CASSGGTSGRENSYNEQFF.

The chain combines TRBV6-2 or TRBV6-3 with TRBJ1-5; 7 positions match TRBD1. After removal of 6 bases from V and 0 bases from J, the junction contained 17 bases not matched to a gene. This CDR3 contains 19 residues. Germline assignment: CDR1 MNHEY and CDR2 SVGEGT. CDR3 sequence reads: CASSPRSGTELYSNQPQHF. CDR3 in DNA: TGTGCCAGCAGCCCCAGGTCCGGGACAGAACTTTATAGCAATCAGCCCCAGCATTTT.

The chain uses TRBV7-6 and TRBJ2-7; the D is unclear. CDR1 and CDR2 from the germline V gene are SGHVS and FNYEAQ. The CDR3 contains 15 residues. V lost 3 bases to trimming and J lost 2 bases, with 14 bases between them. The CDR3, as DNA: TGTGCCAGCAGCTTCGATGCTACAGCCGCCTACGAGCAGTACTTC. Translation gives CASSFDATAAYEQYF.

This clonotype has only a few counts. V gene TRBV6-1 combines with J gene TRBJ2-2; D unclear. The CDR3 is made up of 14 amino acids. Trimming removed 7 bases from V and 0 bases from J, with 9 bases in between. Germline V gene lookup returns CDR1 MNHNS and CDR2 SASEGT. CDR3 protein: CASNIHANTGELFF. CDR3 coding DNA: TGTGCCAGCAACATACACGCGAACACCGGGGAGCTGTTTTTT.

In this sample, this clonotype turned up many times. The chain couples TRBV15 to TRBJ1-1; 7 bases are a match to TRBD1. V dropped 5 bases and J dropped 5; count of bases not matched to a gene: 11. This CDR3 comprises 15 residues. Germline V gene sequence: CDR1 LNHNV, CDR2 YYDKDF (reference sequence). Here the CDR3 reads CATSGKTGSETEAFF. As DNA, the CDR3 is TGTGCCACCAGCGGAAAGACAGGGTCGGAAACTGAAGCTTTCTTT.

This clonotype has more than one count but fewer than ten. The CDR3, as DNA: TGTGCCAGCAGGCCAGCGGGAGGTACAGATACGCAGTATTTT. Translating it yields CASRPAGGTDTQYF. The chain employs TRBV12-3 or TRBV12-4 and TRBJ2-3; 9 nucleotides line up with TRBD2. This CDR3 has 14 amino acids. The trim removed 6 bases at V and 3 bases at J, leaving 4 bases unmatched.

This clonotype was picked up a small number of times. The chain joins TRBV12-3 or TRBV12-4 to TRBJ2-1; D is possibly TRBD2 (6 bases). The CDR3 contains 14 residues. V was clipped by 7 bases and J by 9 bases, with 19 bases between them. The DNA for the CDR3 is TGTGCCAGCACTCCAAGGAGCGTCGGGGGTGAGCAGTTCTTC. Protein: CASTPRSVGGEQFF.